Given below is one T cell receptor beta chain in context. As yet, its antigen is unknown. The CDR3 runs 15 residues. Trimming pared 7 bases from V and 6 bases from J, leaving 23 bases between. The germline V gene encodes CDR1 SGHNT and CDR2 YYREEE (reference sequence). The data originate from a study of cytomegalovirus exposure and HLA in healthy donors. General study results and limits: Presence/absence results assume similar sequencing depth per donor, which may not hold. An analysis was carried out later, and it reportedly showed fewer N-insertions in an Asian-associated ancestry cluster than the approximately 710-donor mean.

Primers for the PCR totalled 60 Vbeta and 13 Jbeta. TCRdb's table, derived via immunoSEQ multiplex PCR, lists solely in-frame clones and lacks some. The table lists some 220,000 clones, 70% to 85% of them singletons. The specimen was PBMCs. The gene calls are TRBV5-4 and TRBJ2-7; TRBD2 might be the D (7 bases). This TCR derives from a woman aged 60-75 years in good health and CMV-seropositive. CDR3 amino acids: CASSFGGGGGVEQYF. In DNA, the CDR3 is TGTGCCAGCTCCTTTGGAGGAGGGGGAGGGGTCGAGCAGTACTTC. The full variable domain, in which reference TRBV5-4 and TRBJ2-7 provide the parts outside the CDR3, is ETGVTQSPTHLIKTRGQQVTLRCSSQSGHNTVSWYQQALGQGPQFIFQYYREEENGRGNFPPRFSGLQFPNYSSELNVNALELDDSALYLCASSFGGGGGVEQYFGPGTRLTVT.